This entry lists 18 T cell receptor beta chains sequenced from one sample in a study of blood T cells in healthy people across ages. A second PCR, run for about 7 to 12 cycles, used a sample-barcoded 5' primer plus a J-beta primer mix. In TCRdb, the 5' RACE reads were re-called with MiXCR into one record per CDR3 protein. Counted here are some 900,000 distinct CDR3 sequences, around 30% occurring once; the ten biggest clones make up roughly a sixth. The specimen sequenced was blood. The receptor set was obtained from an elderly woman in good health.

This clonotype was observed many times. The gene calls are TRBV6-2 or TRBV6-3 and TRBJ2-7; D may correspond to TRBD1 or TRBD2 (5 bases each). V was shortened by 7 bases and J by 6 bases, with 19 bases between the two germline ends. Germline CDR1 and CDR2: MNHEY and SVGEGT. The CDR3 has 14 amino acids. As DNA, the CDR3 is TGTGCCAGCACCTTAGGGACCAGGCTGTTCGAGCAGTACTTC. It encodes CASTLGTRLFEQYF.

Ten or more counts support this clonotype. The V gene is TRBV11-2, the J gene TRBJ2-5, with TRBD2 matching 7 bases. Germline trimming cut 2 bases from V and 6 bases from J; bases unmatched to any gene: 9. The CDR3 is 15 residues long. The germline CDR1 and CDR2 sequences are SGHAT and FQNNGV. CDR3 in amino acids: CASSLSSGAMKTQYF. The CDR3 DNA reads as TGTGCCAGCAGCTTATCCAGCGGGGCCATGAAGACCCAGTACTTC.

The sample holds many counts of this clonotype. The rearrangement links TRBV12-3 or TRBV12-4 to TRBJ2-7, with 7 bases matching TRBD2. The junction had 6 bases not matched to a gene; V was cut back by 6 bases and J by 1 base. The CDR3 consists of 14 residues. CDR3 nucleotide sequence: TGTGCCAGCAGACCTACGGGAGGATCCTACGAGCAGTACTTC. The encoded protein is CASRPTGGSYEQYF.

In the case of this clonotype: The junction departs from germline at one end; a sequencing error may be responsible. The chain employs TRBV7-2 and TRBJ2-2; tentatively, D is TRBD2 (5 bases). Germline assignment: CDR1 SGHTA and CDR2 FQGNSA. CDR3 length: 14 residues. CDR3 amino acids: CASSATTNTGEQFF. DNA of the CDR3: TGTGCCAGCAGCGCTACGACGAACACCGGGGAGCAGTTTTTT.

This clonotype occurred once. This chain connects TRBV6-1 to TRBJ2-7, with D perhaps given as TRBD1 or TRBD2 (6 bases each). The V end lost 4 bases, the J end lost 3 bases, and 19 bases lay between the germline ends. CDR3 length: 16 residues. Germline assignment: CDR1 MNHNS and CDR2 SASEGT. CDR3 DNA: TGTGCCAGCAGTGGATGGGGGGCCGGAAGGGGCTACGAGCAGTACTTC. Protein sequence: CASSGWGAGRGYEQYF.

This clonotype was picked up many times. The V call is TRBV7-2, the J call TRBJ1-1, with a tentative D call TRBD1 (5 bases). Trimming cost V 2 bases and J 4 bases, with 11 bases left between them. CDR3 length equals 14 residues. CDR1 and CDR2 (germline): SGHTA, FQGNSA. The CDR3 nucleotides read TGTGCCAGCAGCTTATCCGGGGGGATCACTGAAGCTTTCTTT. Its protein is CASSLSGGITEAFF.

This clonotype was counted many times. This chain uses TRBV20-1 with TRBJ2-3; 8 nucleotides line up with TRBD2. The CDR3 consists of 14 residues. Losses at the gene ends were 6 bases for V and 0 bases for J; bases not matched to a gene: 5. Per the germline V gene, CDR1 is DFQATT and CDR2 is SNEGSKA (reference sequence). CDR3 sequence reads: CSAASGLSTDTQYF. CDR3 in DNA: TGCAGTGCCGCTAGCGGGCTTAGCACAGATACGCAGTATTTT.

In this sample, this clonotype turned up many times. The chain links TRBV6-2 or TRBV6-3 to TRBJ2-5; D is unresolved. The CDR3 runs 11 residues. Germline CDR1 reads MNHEY; CDR2 reads SVGEGT. V lost 4 bases to trimming and J lost 6 bases, with 6 bases between them. The DNA for the CDR3 is TGTGCCAGCAGTTCGTCGAAGACCCAGTACTTC. Translation: CASSSSKTQYF.

This clonotype has a count of ten or more. This sequence joins TRBV6-4 and TRBJ2-3, with 11 bases that match TRBD1. The CDR3 runs to 15 residues. The V gene end was trimmed by 6 bases and the J gene end by 4 bases; junction bases not matched to a gene: 6. Germline-derived CDR1 and CDR2 are MRHNA and SNTAGT. For the CDR3, the DNA is TGTGCCAGCAGCCCCCGGACAGGGGGCGCAGATACGCAGTATTTT. Its translation: CASSPRTGGADTQYF.

Turning to this clonotype: This may come from a read error, since a much larger clone is one base off. The V gene is TRBV7-2, the J gene TRBJ1-2, with D perhaps TRBD1 (6 bases). The CDR3 extends over 14 amino acids. The V gene lost 4 bases and the J gene lost 7 bases, with 16 bases spanning the gap. In germline, CDR1 is SGHTA, CDR2 FQGNSA. CDR3 sequence: CASSCDRQFGGYTF. CDR3 coding DNA: TGTGCCAGCAGCTGTGACAGGCAATTTGGTGGCTACACCTTC. Using reference TRBV7-2 and TRBJ1-2 for the parts outside the CDR3, the full variable domain is GAGVSQSPSNKVTEKGKDVELRCDPISGHTALYWYRQSLGQGLEFLIYFQGNSAPDKSGLPSDRFSAERTGGSVSTLTIQRTQQEDSAVYLCASSCDRQFGGYTFGSGTRLTVV.

This clonotype was picked up a small number of times. V gene TRBV18 combines with J gene TRBJ2-3; D tentatively fits TRBD1 or TRBD2 (6 bases each). Germline V lookup: CDR1 KGHSH, CDR2 LQKENI. Between the trimmed V and J ends, which lost 8 bases and 5 bases, there was a span of 20 bases. CDR3 length equals 15 residues. The CDR3 spells CASRTSGADQDTQYF. CDR3 in DNA: TGTGCCAGCCGAACGTCGGGGGCGGATCAAGATACGCAGTATTTT. Combining the CDR3 with reference TRBV18 and TRBJ2-3 gives the whole variable domain NAGVMQNPRHLVRRRGQEARLRCSPMKGHSHVYWYRQLPEEGLKFMVYLQKENIIDESGMPKERFSAEFPKEGPSILRIQQVVRGDSAAYFCASRTSGADQDTQYFGPGTRLTVL.

This clonotype was found a few times. The chain is built from TRBV13 and TRBJ1-2; D remains ambiguous. The CDR3 runs 15 residues. V was pared by 5 bases and J by 8 bases, with 21 bases between. Germline CDR1 is PRHDT and CDR2 is FYEKMQ (reference sequence). The CDR3 region is CASSPNRASYGGYTF. The DNA for the CDR3 is TGTGCCAGCAGCCCAAACCGGGCCTCCTATGGAGGCTACACCTTC.

In this sample, this clonotype turned up many times. The chain carries TRBV2 and TRBJ2-6; perhaps TRBD2 as D (6 bases). This CDR3 has 17 amino acids. Germline CDR1 reads SNHLY; CDR2 reads FYNNEI. V was pared by 5 bases and J by 1 base, with 15 bases between. CDR3 coding DNA: TGTGCCAGCAGTCCCTGGGACTCGAGGTCTGGGGCCAACGTCCTGACTTTC. Encoded protein: CASSPWDSRSGANVLTF. The variable domain in full, with the rest retrieved from reference TRBV2 and TRBJ2-6, is EPEVTQTPSHQVTQMGQEVILRCVPISNHLYFYWYRQILGQKVEFLVSFYNNEISEKSEIFDDQFSVERPDGSNFTLKIRSTKLEDSAMYFCASSPWDSRSGANVLTFGAGSRLTVL.

The chain couples TRBV25-1 to TRBJ1-1; tentative D call: TRBD1 (6 bases). CDR1 is MGHDK and CDR2 is SYGVNS in the germline V gene. V shed 4 bases and J shed 1 base, with 16 bases lying between them. The CDR3 loop spans 16 amino acids. The CDR3 DNA is TGTGCCAGCAGTGCGGAGACAGGACTGAGGAACACTGAAGCTTTCTTT. It encodes CASSAETGLRNTEAFF. Full variable domain (rest looked up from reference TRBV25-1 and TRBJ1-1): EADIYQTPRYLVIGTGKKITLECSQTMGHDKMYWYQQDPGMELHLIHYSYGVNSTEKGDLSSESTVSRIRTEHFPLTLESARPSHTSQYLCASSAETGLRNTEAFFGQGTRLTVV.

This clonotype was observed a few times. Written as DNA, the CDR3 is TGTGCCAGCACCATGCAGTGGATGGGCACCGGGGAGCTGTTTTTT. This sequence encodes CASTMQWMGTGELFF. The V and J genes are TRBV7-2 and TRBJ2-2; D gene unclear. Per germline, CDR1 SGHTA and CDR2 FQGNSA. Trimming left V 7 bases short and J 4 bases short, with 16 bases between. CDR3 size: 15 residues.

This clonotype appeared many times. This chain connects TRBV6-5 to TRBJ2-7; D could derive from TRBD1 or TRBD2 (5 bases each). The CDR3 consists of 15 residues. V was clipped by 7 bases and J by 0 bases, with 16 bases between them. Germline values: CDR1 MNHEY, CDR2 SVGAGI. CDR3 DNA sequence: TGTGCCAGCAAGATGGGACCGCTAAGCTCCTACGAGCAGTACTTC. Its translation is CASKMGPLSSYEQYF.

This clonotype was observed a few times. The chain combines TRBV7-2 with TRBJ2-1, with 9 positions matching TRBD2. Germline V lookup: CDR1 SGHTA, CDR2 FQGNSA. CDR3 size: 14 residues. The junction had 4 bases not matched to a gene; V was cut back by 4 bases and J by 6 bases. As DNA, the CDR3 is TGTGCCAGCAGCTGGGGACTAGCCGGCAATGAGCAGTTCTTC. Translation: CASSWGLAGNEQFF.

The genes are TRBV7-2 and TRBJ2-1, with TRBD1 matching over 11 bases. There are 14 residues in the CDR3. The trim removed 5 bases at V and 6 bases at J, leaving 3 bases unmatched. The germline CDR1 and CDR2 sequences are SGHTA and FQGNSA. CDR3 nucleotides: TGTGCCAGCAGCCCGGACAGGGGGCCCAATGAGCAGTTCTTC. The encoded protein is CASSPDRGPNEQFF.